These T cell receptor beta chains were read from a single sample in a study of OX40 agonist ivuxolimab in advanced cancers. Method: immunoSEQ multiplex PCR; TCRdb's copy keeps in-frame clones and lacks some. The table lists approximately 56,000 clones, about 81% of them singletons, with 0.6% to 0.8% in the top ten. Material: CD4+ or CD8+ T cells sorted from blood, obtained in a trial of the OX40 agonist ivuxolimab. The receptors were sampled from an adult with an advanced solid tumor such as melanoma, head and neck, liver or kidney cancer. The CDR3 runs from the conserved cysteine through the conserved F or W. A D gene is named only where the DNA matches it firmly. Clone size is not always given. Where it is, it says once, few, many or a class for expanded clones.

d_gene: TRBD1
abundance: -
j_gene: TRBJ1-1
v_gene: TRBV5-1
CDR3nt: TGCGCCAGCAGCTTGTTGGGACAGGGGGCCCCGAACACTGAAGCTTTCTTT
CDR3aa: CASSLLGQGAPNTEAFF

d_gene: -
abundance: -
j_gene: TRBJ1-2
v_gene: TRBV4-2
CDR3nt: TGTGCCAGCAGCCAAGAACACAGGGCCCAAATCTATGGCTACACCTTC
CDR3aa: CASSQEHRAQIYGYTF

d_gene: -
abundance: -
j_gene: TRBJ2-3
v_gene: TRBV6-4
CDR3nt: TGTGCCAGCAGTGACTCTGGGGTGAGCACAGATACGCAGTATTTT
CDR3aa: CASSDSGVSTDTQYF

d_gene: -
abundance: -
j_gene: TRBJ2-3
v_gene: TRBV13
CDR3nt: TGTGCCAGCAGCCTAAGCGGACTTGGCACAGATACGCAGTATTTT
CDR3aa: CASSLSGLGTDTQYF

d_gene: -
abundance: once
j_gene: TRBJ2-2
v_gene: TRBV5-5
CDR3nt: TGTGCCAGCAGGCGGGACCGGGACCCGGAGCTGTTTTTT
CDR3aa: CASRRDRDPELFF

d_gene: -
abundance: -
j_gene: TRBJ2-7
v_gene: TRBV5-1
CDR3nt: TGCGCCAGCAGCTTGGACCCGGTGGCAGCCTTCATCTCCTACGAGCAGTACTTC
CDR3aa: CASSLDPVAAFISYEQYF

d_gene: -
abundance: -
j_gene: TRBJ2-5
v_gene: TRBV11-2
CDR3nt: TGTGCCAGCAGCCGCGACATCTACCAAGAGACCCAGTACTTC
CDR3aa: CASSRDIYQETQYF

d_gene: TRBD1
abundance: -
j_gene: TRBJ2-7
v_gene: TRBV5-1
CDR3nt: TGCGCCAGCAGCTTGGGAGGGACAGACTACGAGCAGTACTTC
CDR3aa: CASSLGGTDYEQYF

d_gene: TRBD1
abundance: once
j_gene: TRBJ2-5
v_gene: TRBV7-2
CDR3nt: TGTGCCAGCAGTTTTTCGGGACAGAACACCGGAAGAGAGACCCAGTACTTC
CDR3aa: CASSFSGQNTGRETQYF

d_gene: TRBD1
abundance: -
j_gene: TRBJ2-6
v_gene: TRBV2
CDR3nt: TGTGCCAGCAGGGGGTTAGAGGGGGCCTCTGGGGCCAACGTCCTGACTTTC
CDR3aa: CASRGLEGASGANVLTF

d_gene: TRBD1
abundance: -
j_gene: TRBJ2-5
v_gene: TRBV5-1
CDR3nt: TGCGCCAGCAGCGCAAACCTGGGACAGGGCCAAGAGACCCAGTACTTC
CDR3aa: CASSANLGQGQETQYF

d_gene: TRBD1
abundance: -
j_gene: TRBJ2-7
v_gene: TRBV7-3
CDR3nt: TGTGCCAGCAGCTTAGGACAGGGAATATCCTACGAGCAGTACTTC
CDR3aa: CASSLGQGISYEQYF

d_gene: TRBD1
abundance: once
j_gene: TRBJ1-2
v_gene: TRBV11-3
CDR3nt: TGTGCCAGCAGCTCGACAGGGATAGAGGACTATGGCTACACCTTC
CDR3aa: CASSSTGIEDYGYTF

d_gene: TRBD2
abundance: -
j_gene: TRBJ2-7
v_gene: TRBV7-9
CDR3nt: TGTGCCAGCAGCTTATTCGTGGGACTAGCTGTCCCCCACGAGCAGTACTTC
CDR3aa: CASSLFVGLAVPHEQYF

d_gene: TRBD1
abundance: -
j_gene: TRBJ1-5
v_gene: TRBV6-1
CDR3nt: TGTGCCACCTGGACAGGGTCCTACAATCAGCCCCAGCATTTT
CDR3aa: CATWTGSYNQPQHF

d_gene: TRBD1
abundance: -
j_gene: TRBJ1-5
v_gene: TRBV6-1
CDR3nt: TGTGCCACCAAGACCGGGACAGGGGGCAATCAGCCCCAGCATTTT
CDR3aa: CATKTGTGGNQPQHF

d_gene: TRBD1
abundance: -
j_gene: TRBJ2-7
v_gene: TRBV29-1
CDR3nt: TGCAGCGTCCTGATACGGGACAGGGGATCTGGCTACGAGCAGTACTTC
CDR3aa: CSVLIRDRGSGYEQYF

d_gene: TRBD1
abundance: -
j_gene: TRBJ2-7
v_gene: TRBV15
CDR3nt: TGTGCCACCAGCCGAAGGGACAGGGAGTACGAGCAGTACTTC
CDR3aa: CATSRRDREYEQYF

d_gene: -
abundance: -
j_gene: TRBJ1-2
v_gene: TRBV6-1
CDR3nt: TGTGCCAGCAATGCCGTCAGTAACGGCTATGGCTACACCTTC
CDR3aa: CASNAVSNGYGYTF

d_gene: -
abundance: -
j_gene: TRBJ2-3
v_gene: TRBV7-3
CDR3nt: TGTGCCAGCAGCCCCAGTAGGGGGTCCACAGATACGCAGTATTTT
CDR3aa: CASSPSRGSTDTQYF

d_gene: TRBD2
abundance: few
j_gene: TRBJ2-7
v_gene: TRBV6-4
CDR3nt: TGTGCCAGCAGTGTGGGACTAGCGTACGAGCAGTACTTC
CDR3aa: CASSVGLAYEQYF